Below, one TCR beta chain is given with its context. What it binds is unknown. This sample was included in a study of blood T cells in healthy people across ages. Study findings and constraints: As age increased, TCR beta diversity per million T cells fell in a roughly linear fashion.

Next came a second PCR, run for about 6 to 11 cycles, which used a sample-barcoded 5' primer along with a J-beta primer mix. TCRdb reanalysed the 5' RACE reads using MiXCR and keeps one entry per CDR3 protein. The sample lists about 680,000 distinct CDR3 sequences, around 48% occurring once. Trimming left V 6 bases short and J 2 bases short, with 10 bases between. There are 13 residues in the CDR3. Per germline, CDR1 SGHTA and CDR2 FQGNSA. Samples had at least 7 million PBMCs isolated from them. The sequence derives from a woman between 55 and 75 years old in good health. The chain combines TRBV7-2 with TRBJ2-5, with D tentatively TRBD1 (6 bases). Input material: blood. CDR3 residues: CASRFTGQETQYF. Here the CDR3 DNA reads TGTGCCAGCAGGTTTACAGGGCAAGAGACCCAGTACTTC.